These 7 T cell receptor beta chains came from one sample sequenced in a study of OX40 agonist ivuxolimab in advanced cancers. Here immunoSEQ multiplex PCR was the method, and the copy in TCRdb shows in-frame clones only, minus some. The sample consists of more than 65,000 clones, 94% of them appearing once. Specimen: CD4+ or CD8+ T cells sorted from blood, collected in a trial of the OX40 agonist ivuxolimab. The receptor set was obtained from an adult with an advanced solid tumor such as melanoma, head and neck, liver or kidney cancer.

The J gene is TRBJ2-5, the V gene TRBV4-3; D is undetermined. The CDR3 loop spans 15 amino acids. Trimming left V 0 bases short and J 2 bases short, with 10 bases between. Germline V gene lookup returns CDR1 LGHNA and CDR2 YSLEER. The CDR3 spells CASSQELLAQETQYF. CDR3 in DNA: TGCGCCAGCAGCCAAGAACTCTTGGCTCAAGAGACCCAGTACTTC.

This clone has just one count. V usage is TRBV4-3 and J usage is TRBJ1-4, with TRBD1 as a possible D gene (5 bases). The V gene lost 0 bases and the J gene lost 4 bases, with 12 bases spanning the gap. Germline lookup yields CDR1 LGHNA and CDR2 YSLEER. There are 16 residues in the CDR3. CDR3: CASSQDLGTDNEKLFF. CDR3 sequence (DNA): TGCGCCAGCAGCCAAGATCTTGGGACCGATAATGAAAAACTGTTTTTT.

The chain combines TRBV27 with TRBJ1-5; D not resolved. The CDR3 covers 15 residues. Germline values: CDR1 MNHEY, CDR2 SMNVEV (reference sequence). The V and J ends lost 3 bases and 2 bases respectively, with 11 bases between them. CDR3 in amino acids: CASSFTGERNQPQHF. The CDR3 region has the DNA TGTGCCAGCAGTTTCACTGGGGAGCGCAATCAGCCCCAGCATTTT.

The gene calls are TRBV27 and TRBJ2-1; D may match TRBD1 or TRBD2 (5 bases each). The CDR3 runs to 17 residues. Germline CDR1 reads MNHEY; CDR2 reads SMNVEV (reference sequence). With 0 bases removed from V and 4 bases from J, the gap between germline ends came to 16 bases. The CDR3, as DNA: TGTGCCAGCAGTTTATCTCGAGGGGCAGGATCGTACAATGAGCAGTTCTTC. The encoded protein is CASSLSRGAGSYNEQFF.

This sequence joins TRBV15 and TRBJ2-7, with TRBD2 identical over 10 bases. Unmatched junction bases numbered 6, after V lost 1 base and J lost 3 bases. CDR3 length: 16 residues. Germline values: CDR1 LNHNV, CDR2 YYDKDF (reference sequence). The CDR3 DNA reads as TGTGCCACCAGCAGAGGTACTAGCGGGACGCTCTACGAGCAGTACTTC. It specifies CATSRGTSGTLYEQYF.

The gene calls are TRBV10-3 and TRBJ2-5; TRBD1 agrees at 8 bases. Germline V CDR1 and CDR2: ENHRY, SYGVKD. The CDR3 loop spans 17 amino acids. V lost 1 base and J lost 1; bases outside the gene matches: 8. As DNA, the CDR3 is TGTGCCATCAGTGAGTACCTCACAGGGGGTGTCCAAGAGACCCAGTACTTC. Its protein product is CAISEYLTGGVQETQYF.

The CDR3 DNA sequence: TGTGCCAGCAGTACGACAGGGGGCGGGGAGACCCAGTACTTC. Its protein product is CASSTTGGGETQYF. V and J are TRBV7-2 and TRBJ2-5, with 10 bases matching TRBD1. The CDR3 is 14 residues long. The ends lost 6 bases at V and 5 bases at J; junction bases unmatched: 6. Germline CDR1 SGHTA, CDR2 FQGNSA. Looking up the rest from reference TRBV7-2 and TRBJ2-5 gives the full variable domain: GAGVSQSPSNKVTEKGKDVELRCDPISGHTALYWYRQSLGQGLEFLIYFQGNSAPDKSGLPSDRFSAERTGGSVSTLTIQRTQQEDSAVYLCASSTTGGGETQYFGPGTRLLVL.